This T cell receptor beta chain was profiled in a study of T cells expressing NK-cell markers. Study-wide background: Investigators obtained TCR beta repertoires from sorted CD3+CD56+NKG2C+, CD3+CD56+NKG2C- and CD3+CD56-NKG2C+ T cells. There were seven HCMV-seropositive donors and one seronegative donor among the eight sequenced.

General study results and limits: Whether expanded NKG2C+ T cell clones were HCMV-specific remained unclear.

Germline-derived CDR1 and CDR2 are SGHRS and YFSETQ. The CDR3 length is 14 residues. 5'RACE template switching built TCR beta cDNA with unique molecular identifiers. TCRdb reworked the 5' RACE reads into one entry per CDR3 protein, no DNA. Its table lists hundreds of thousands of distinct CDR3 sequences. In regard to this clonotype: Its antigen is unidentified.

The J gene is TRBJ2-5, the V gene TRBV5-1; TCRdb lists TRBD2, though no DNA is available to test this call. Sequencing used blood T cells: a sorted CD56 or NKG2C T cell subset, CD4+ or CD8+ T cells, or bulk PBMC T cells (not recorded which). This sequence originates from a woman aged 18 to 75 in good health. CDR3 sequence: CASSHSGTRETQYF.